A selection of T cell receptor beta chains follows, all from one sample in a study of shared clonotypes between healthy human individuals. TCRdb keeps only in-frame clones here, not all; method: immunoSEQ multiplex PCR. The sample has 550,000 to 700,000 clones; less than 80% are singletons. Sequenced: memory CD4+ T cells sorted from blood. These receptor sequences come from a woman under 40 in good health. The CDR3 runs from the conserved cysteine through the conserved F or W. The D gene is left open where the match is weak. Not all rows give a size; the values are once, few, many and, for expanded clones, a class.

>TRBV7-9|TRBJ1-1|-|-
TGTGCCAGCAGCCCCCGGGCGGGCGTTGGCACTGAAGCTTTCTTT
CASSPRAGVGTEAFF
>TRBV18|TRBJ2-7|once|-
TGTGCCAGCTCCCAAGCAACTAGCAGCTACGAGCAGTACTTC
CASSQATSSYEQYF
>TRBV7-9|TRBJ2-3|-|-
TGTGCCAGCAGCTTCCGGACAGGCACAGATACGCAGTATTTT
CASSFRTGTDTQYF
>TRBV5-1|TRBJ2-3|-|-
TGCGCCAGCAGCTTGACGGGAGTCACAGATACGCAGTATTTT
CASSLTGVTDTQYF
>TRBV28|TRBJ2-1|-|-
TGTGCCAGCAGTCCGACAGGCAGCTCCTACAATGAGCAGTTCTTC
CASSPTGSSYNEQFF
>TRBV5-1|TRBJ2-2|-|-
TGCGCCAGCAGCTTGGCCACTAGGAACACCGGGGAGCTGTTTTTT
CASSLATRNTGELFF
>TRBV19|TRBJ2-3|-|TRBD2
TGTGCCAGTAGTGGTCCGGGGGGGGAGGGCTTTACAGATACGCAGTATTTT
CASSGPGGEGFTDTQYF
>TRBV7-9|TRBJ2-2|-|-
TGTGCCAGCAGCTCCTTAGCAGATCTCAACACCGGGGAGCTGTTTTTT
CASSSLADLNTGELFF
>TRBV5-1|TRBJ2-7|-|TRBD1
TGCGCCAGCAGCTGGGGCCGTCGGACAGGGCATGGGGAGCAGTACTTC
CASSWGRRTGHGEQYF
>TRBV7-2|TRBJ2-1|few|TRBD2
TGTGCCAGCAGCTGGGGACTAGCGGGGAACAATGAGCAGTTCTTC
CASSWGLAGNNEQFF
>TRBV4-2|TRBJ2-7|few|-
TGTGCCAGCAGCCAAGATATTTCCTACGAGCAGTACTTC
CASSQDISYEQYF
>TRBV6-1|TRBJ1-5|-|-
TGTGCCAGCAGTGAAGGGGGGACATCCCTTAGCAATCAGCCCCAGCATTTT
CASSEGGTSLSNQPQHF
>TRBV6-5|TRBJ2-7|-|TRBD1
TGTGCCAGCAGGGGCCGGACAGGAGAATCCTACGAGCAGTACTTC
CASRGRTGESYEQYF
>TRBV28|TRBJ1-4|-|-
TGTGCCAGCAGTCTCTACGGATCAACTAATGAAAAACTGTTTTTT
CASSLYGSTNEKLFF
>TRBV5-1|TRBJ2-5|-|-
TGCGCCAGCAGCCAGATGGGTGTCCAAGAGACCCAGTACTTC
CASSQMGVQETQYF
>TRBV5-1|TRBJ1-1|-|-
TGCGCCAGCAGCTTGGGAGTGGGGACGAACACTGAAGCTTTCTTT
CASSLGVGTNTEAFF
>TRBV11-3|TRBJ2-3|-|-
TGTGCCAGCAGCCCCGGCCGGGGCACAGATACGCAGTATTTT
CASSPGRGTDTQYF
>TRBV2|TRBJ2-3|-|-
TGTGCCAGCAACTCCCTAGCGTCTAGCACAGATACGCAGTATTTT
CASNSLASSTDTQYF
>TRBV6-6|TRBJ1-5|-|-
TGTGCCAGCAGTTACTCGGGGGAGGGAAATCAGCCCCAGCATTTT
CASSYSGEGNQPQHF
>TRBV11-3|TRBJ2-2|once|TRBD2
TGTGCCAGCAGCTACCACGGGACTACGAACACCGGGGAGCTGTTTTTT
CASSYHGTTNTGELFF
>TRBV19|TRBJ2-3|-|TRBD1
TGTGCCAGTAGTAGGGGACAGCTTTATACGCAGTATTTT
CASSRGQLYTQYF
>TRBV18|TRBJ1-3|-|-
TGTGCCAGCTCACCGCAGGGTCAATACTCTGGAAACACCATATATTTT
CASSPQGQYSGNTIYF
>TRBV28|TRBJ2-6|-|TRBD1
TGTGCCAGCATCGCCCGGGGACAGTCCTCTGGGGCCAACGTCCTGACTTTC
CASIARGQSSGANVLTF
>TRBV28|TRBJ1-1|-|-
TGTGCCAGCGGACTAGGGAGCAACACTGAAGCTTTCTTT
CASGLGSNTEAFF
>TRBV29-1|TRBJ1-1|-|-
TGCAGCGTCTGGAGGGGGAACACTGAAGCTTTCTTT
CSVWRGNTEAFF
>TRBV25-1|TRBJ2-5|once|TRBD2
TGTGCCAGCAGTCCCACTAGCGGCAAACGAGAGACCCAGTACTTC
CASSPTSGKRETQYF
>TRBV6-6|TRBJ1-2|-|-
TGTGCCAGCAGGGGTAGCTATGGCTACACCTTC
CASRGSYGYTF
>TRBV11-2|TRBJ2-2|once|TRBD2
TGTGCCAGCAGCCCTCGACTAGCGATAAACACCGGGGAGCTGTTTTTT
CASSPRLAINTGELFF
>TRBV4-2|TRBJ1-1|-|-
TGTGCCAGCAGCTTCTTAGGCACCGGGAGAAACACTGAAGCTTTCTTT
CASSFLGTGRNTEAFF
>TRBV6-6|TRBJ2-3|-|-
TGTGCCAGCAGTTACCTAGCTGGGTCAGATACGCAGTATTTT
CASSYLAGSDTQYF
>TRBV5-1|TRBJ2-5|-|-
TGCGCCAGCAGCTTGATTAGCGCCCAAGAGACCCAGTACTTC
CASSLISAQETQYF
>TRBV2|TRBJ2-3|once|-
TGTGCCAGCATACGGGAGCAGGGGAGGATCCTTGGCACAGATACGCAGTATTTT
CASIREQGRILGTDTQYF
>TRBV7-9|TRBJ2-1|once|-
TGTGCCAGCAGCTTAGCGACAGACTCCTACAATGAGCAGTTCTTC
CASSLATDSYNEQFF
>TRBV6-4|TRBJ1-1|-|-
TGTGCCAGCAGTGAATCGCCTAACCGCGGCACTGAAGCTTTCTTT
CASSESPNRGTEAFF
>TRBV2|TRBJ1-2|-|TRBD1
TGTGCCAGCAGTGTAGGGACAGCGTTACGCTATGGCTACACCTTC
CASSVGTALRYGYTF
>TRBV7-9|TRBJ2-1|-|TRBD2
TGTGCCAGCAGCTTAGAGGGGGCTAGCGGGAGATACAATGAGCAGTTCTTC
CASSLEGASGRYNEQFF
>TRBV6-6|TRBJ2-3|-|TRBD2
TGTGCCAGCAGTTACCAGGCTAGCGGGAGCACAGATACGCAGTATTTT
CASSYQASGSTDTQYF
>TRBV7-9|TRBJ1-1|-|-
TGTGCCAGCAGCTTAGATTCTTGGGGGAACACTGAAGCTTTCTTT
CASSLDSWGNTEAFF
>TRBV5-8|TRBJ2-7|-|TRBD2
TGTGCCAGCAGCCGAGCGGGGCCGAACCACTACGAGCAGTACTTC
CASSRAGPNHYEQYF
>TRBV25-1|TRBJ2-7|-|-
TGTGCCAGCAGTGAATCTGTAGGGCAGGGGAACTACGAGCAGTACTTC
CASSESVGQGNYEQYF
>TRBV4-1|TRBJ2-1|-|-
TGCGCCAGCAGCCAAGTTGTAACGGGACTGCACTACAATGAGCAGTTCTTC
CASSQVVTGLHYNEQFF
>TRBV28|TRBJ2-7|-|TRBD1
TGTGCCAGCAGTTCGACTGCGACAGGGACCTACGAGCAGTACTTC
CASSSTATGTYEQYF
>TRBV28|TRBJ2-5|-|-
TGTGCCAGCACCAATAATGGCAGGGGCGGGCAAGAGACCCAGTACTTC
CASTNNGRGGQETQYF
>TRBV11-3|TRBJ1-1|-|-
TGTGCCAGCAGTAGATCCGGGCAGAACACTGAAGCTTTCTTT
CASSRSGQNTEAFF
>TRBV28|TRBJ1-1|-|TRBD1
TGTGCCAGCAGCGTTGGGACAGGGGGCACTGAAGCTTTCTTT
CASSVGTGGTEAFF
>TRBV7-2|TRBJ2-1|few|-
TGTGCCAGCAGCCAGGGATCTGGCTCCTACAATGAGCAGTTCTTC
CASSQGSGSYNEQFF
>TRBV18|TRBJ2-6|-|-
TGTGCCAGCTCACCAGGGTTCGACAGCTCTGGGGCCAACGTCCTGACTTTC
CASSPGFDSSGANVLTF
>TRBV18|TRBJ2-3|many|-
TGTGCCAGCTCGCTAGTAACAGATACGCAGTATTTT
CASSLVTDTQYF
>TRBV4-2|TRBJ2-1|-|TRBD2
TGTGCCACCACCCCCGGCGGGACTAGCGGGAGGGCAGGTGAGCAGTTCTTC
CATTPGGTSGRAGEQFF
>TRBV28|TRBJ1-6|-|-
TGTGCCAGCGGCTCCGGGACACGAGATAATTCACCCCTCCACTTT
CASGSGTRDNSPLHF
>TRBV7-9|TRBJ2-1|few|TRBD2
TGTGCCAGCAGCCTACGGACTAGCCCAGACAATGAGCAGTTCTTC
CASSLRTSPDNEQFF
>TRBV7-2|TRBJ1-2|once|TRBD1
TGTGCCAGCAGCTTAGCGCCCGCCGGGACAGGGCGTGGCTATGGCTACACCTTC
CASSLAPAGTGRGYGYTF
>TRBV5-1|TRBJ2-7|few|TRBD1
TGCGCCAGCAGTGACTCCGGGACAGGACGATACGAGCAGTACTTC
CASSDSGTGRYEQYF
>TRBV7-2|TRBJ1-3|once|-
TGTGCCAGCAGCTTAGGTCTGGGCTTCTCTGGAAACACCATATATTTT
CASSLGLGFSGNTIYF
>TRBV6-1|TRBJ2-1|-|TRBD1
TGTGCCAGCAATGACAGGGATTACGCCCAGTTCTTC
CASNDRDYAQFF
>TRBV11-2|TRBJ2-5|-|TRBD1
TGTGCCAGCAGCTTAGCCCAAGGGGGCAGTATGGAGACCCAGTACTTC
CASSLAQGGSMETQYF
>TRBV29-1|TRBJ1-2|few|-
TGCAGCGTTGTCGGGGGGTACTATGGCTACACCTTC
CSVVGGYYGYTF
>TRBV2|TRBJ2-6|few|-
TGTGCCAGCAGTGAAGACGGGGGAGGGGCCAACGTCCTGACTTTC
CASSEDGGGANVLTF
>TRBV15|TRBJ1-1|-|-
TGTGCCACCAGCAGAGATTCCCGGAACACTGAAGCTTTCTTT
CATSRDSRNTEAFF
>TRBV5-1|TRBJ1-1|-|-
TGCGCCAGCAGCTTGGGTGAGGGTAGGACGAACACTGAAGCTTTCTTT
CASSLGEGRTNTEAFF